This T cell receptor (beta chain) came from a study of T cell responses to AZD1222 COVID-19 vaccine (dated by TCRdb to the early 2020s). With regard to the full study: Because spike-specific TCR depth and breadth did not differ between the two schedules, AZD1222 recipients who got a second dose at roughly 4 weeks were pooled with those who got a second dose at roughly 12 weeks. Trial participants were enrolled by age into 18-55, 56-69 and 70-plus year subgroups, with around 150, 28 and 57 TCR-sequenced participants respectively. A total of 230 to 250 trial participants underwent TCR sequencing, of whom about 200 had received two doses of AZD1222 and roughly 26 had received two doses of the MenACWY control vaccine.

This sample's time point label indicates: baseline before first vaccination. Vaccinee samples were obtained from the UK trials COV001 and COV002, which included a single-blind randomized controlled phase 2/3 trial of AZD1222 (ChAdOx1 nCoV-19) in healthy adults. For TCRbeta chain sequencing, PBMC samples from trial participants were taken at day 0 and at day 28 after the second dose. Summary of the overall study and its limitations: Spike-specific TCR breadth and depth rose significantly after two AZD1222 doses compared with day 0 and with MenACWY recipients. Reportedly, almost half of the unique spike-specific TCRs recognized epitopes lying outside the regions that are mutated in the B.1.351 and B.1.1.7 variants. Vaccine-associated CD4 TCRs spanned the whole spike protein, with dominant responses in regions 160-218 and 743-854. Conclusions about previously exposed vaccinees were limited because only six or seven AZD1222 recipients were SARS-CoV-2 seropositive at baseline. Because no samples from the day 14 peak response were available, repertoires could be characterized only after the peak T cell response. Participants were mostly white British and included more females than males, and it was suggested by the authors that clonal diversity may have been underestimated. The 56-69-year group was small, and its depth increase did not reach significance, likely because of low power.

Counted from cysteine to phenylalanine, this CDR3 has 13 amino acids. CDR3 DNA is the only sequence kept; it has 39 bases, read in frame from the first base. Relative to germline, V is 8 bases shorter and J is 2 bases shorter, with 15 bases between their ends. Looking up the germline V gene yields CDR1 SQVTM and CDR2 ANQGSEA. The CDR3 regions of human TCRbeta chains were analyzed by immunosequencing. As for how the authors treated the data: TCRs in the repertoires were compared against a reference library of SARS-CoV-2-specific TCRs that had been generated with the MIRA antigen-specificity platform. Breadth was defined as the fraction of unique TCRs that were SARS-CoV-2-associated. Depth was defined as the fraction of total T cells that were SARS-CoV-2-associated. Using the MIRA data, each spike-specific TCR was mapped to the spike region that the TCR reacts to and placed in a CD4 or CD8 class. Log10-transformed breadth and depth values were compared by one-way ANOVA with Sidak's multiple comparisons tests. TCRdb took this table from immuneACCESS and kept in-frame rearrangements with V and J called. Such tables lack part of the clones; where checked against another copy, unresolved V genes explain under half of the gap, and the rest is unexplained. That table supplies the V and J calls and clone size; D and trimming were determined from the DNA. The sample contains around 130,000 clones, 80% to 90% of them found a single time. The ten largest clones capture 9% to 9.5% of the sample.

Of note for this clone: Its binding antigen is unknown. No per-base quality is available; no much larger clone lies one base away.

This TCR derives from an adult in good health. Rearrangement joined TRBV29-1 to TRBJ1-1; the D gene is not confidently resolved. The sample in question was peripheral blood, obtained on day 0 of AZD1222 vaccination. The nucleotides are TGCAGCACTAATCGGAGTCCCAACACTGAAGCTTTCTTT. This codes for CSTNRSPNTEAFF. This CDR3, with the reference TRBV29-1 and TRBJ1-1 proteins standing in past its ends, gives the full variable domain SAVISQKPSRDICQRGTSLTIQCQVDSQVTMMFWYRQQPGQSLTLIATANQGSEATYESGFVIDKFPISRPNLTFSTLTVSNMSPEDSSIYLCSTNRSPNTEAFFGQGTRLTVV.